A selection of T cell receptor beta chains follows, all from one sample in a study of T cell clonotyping in hematopoietic cell transplantation. TCRdb's copy holds only in-frame clones and misses some; the assay was immunoSEQ multiplex PCR. The data show 8,900 or so clones, more than 85% seen once. Sample: peripheral blood mononuclear cells, taken before stem cell transplant. The source is an older woman with acute myeloid leukemia. Some clones in this sample may be carry-over from other donors' samples. Both conserved end residues are part of each CDR3. D genes are given only for firm matches. Clone size is stated in some rows and not others, as once, few, many or a class when expanded.

TRBJ2-3 TRBD2 TRBV11-3 once TGTGCCAGCAGCCCAACTCGGCTAGCGGGGGCGAGTACGCAGTATTTT CASSPTRLAGASTQYF
TRBJ2-7 . TRBV29-1 . TGCAGCGCCTCTTCAGGCGGGGTCTCCTACGAGCAGTACTTC CSASSGGVSYEQYF
TRBJ1-1 TRBD1 TRBV7-8 . TGTGCCAGCAGCCCAGCGGGACAGGGTGGAGCCACTGAAGCTTTCTTT CASSPAGQGGATEAFF
TRBJ2-3 TRBD2 TRBV28 once TGTGCCAGCAGTACCAGCATAGGACTAGCGGGAGAAACAGATACGCAGTATTTT CASSTSIGLAGETDTQYF
TRBJ1-6 . TRBV11-3 few TGTGCCAGCAGCCGCGGCGTAGTGAATTCACCCCTCCACTTT CASSRGVVNSPLHF
TRBJ1-1 TRBD1 TRBV5-6 . TGTGCCAGCAGCCTATACAGGGGTTCGATCACTGAAGCTTTCTTT CASSLYRGSITEAFF
TRBJ2-3 TRBD2 TRBV7-3 . TGTGCCAGCAGCTTATTGGCCTTCGGGAGGGCGGGGGATACGCAGTATTTT CASSLLAFGRAGDTQYF
TRBJ1-2 TRBD1 TRBV6-1 . TGTGCCAGCAGCCACAGGGGTGAGGGCTATGGCTACACCTTC CASSHRGEGYGYTF
TRBJ1-1 . TRBV7-3 . TGTGCCAGCAGCTTAGGGCTGGGTACTGAAGCTTTCTTT CASSLGLGTEAFF
TRBJ2-7 . TRBV9 . TGTGCCAGCAGCGTAAGGTGGGAGCGCCACGAGCAGTACTTC CASSVRWERHEQYF
TRBJ1-1 . TRBV2 . TGTGCCATCGACGGGGGAGGGACTGAAGCTTTCTTT CAIDGGGTEAFF
TRBJ2-5 . TRBV29-1 . TGCAGCGTTGATACGCAGGGGCCAAAGACCCAGTACTTC CSVDTQGPKTQYF
TRBJ2-7 TRBD2 TRBV19 few TGTGCCAGTAGTGTCGGGACTAGCGGGTACGAGCAGTACTTC CASSVGTSGYEQYF
TRBJ2-7 TRBD1 TRBV28 . TGTGCCAGCATAGGGGGCCCGACTGGGTACGAGCAGTACTTC CASIGGPTGYEQYF
TRBJ2-7 TRBD2 TRBV13 . TGTGCCAGCAGCAGGGGACTAGCGGGGAGGTACGAGCAGTACTTC CASSRGLAGRYEQYF
TRBJ2-2 . TRBV7-6 . TGTGCCAGCAGCTCCCGTTGGGGGTCCACCGGGGAGCTGTTTTTT CASSSRWGSTGELFF
TRBJ2-5 TRBD2 TRBV4-1 . TGCGCCAGCAGCCAAATTCTCCGACTAGCCCAAGAGACCCAGTACTTC CASSQILRLAQETQYF
TRBJ2-7 . TRBV4-1 . TGCGCCAGCAGCCAAGGGAGGGACGGCCCCTACGAGCAGTACTTC CASSQGRDGPYEQYF
TRBJ2-1 . TRBV28 . TGTGCCAGCAACGAAAGAGGGGGCTCCTACAATGAGCAGTTCTTC CASNERGGSYNEQFF
TRBJ2-1 . TRBV11-3 . TGTGCCAGCAGCCCCGGCGGTCGGCGAACCTACAATGAGCAGTTCTTC CASSPGGRRTYNEQFF
TRBJ2-3 . TRBV27 . TGTGCCAGCAGGCTGTCTGGGTCCTACACAGATACGCAGTATTTT CASRLSGSYTDTQYF
TRBJ2-3 TRBD1 TRBV6-1 . TGTGCCAGCAGTGGCAGGGGGCTGGCAGATACGCAGTATTTT CASSGRGLADTQYF
TRBJ2-7 . TRBV6-5 . TGTGCCAGCGGAAACGGGGTCCACGAGCAGTACTTC CASGNGVHEQYF
TRBJ1-1 TRBD1 TRBV11-2 . TGTGCCAGTCGACAGGGGGGGATTCTGGTTGGGGAAGCTTTCTTT CASRQGGILVGEAFF
TRBJ2-1 . TRBV7-9 . TGTGCCAGCAGCTCCTCCGAAGGGACTCACTCCTACAATGAGCAGTTCTTC CASSSSEGTHSYNEQFF
TRBJ2-2 . TRBV2 . TGTGCCAGCAGCGAAGGGGGGAGGCGCACCGGGGAGCTGTTTTTT CASSEGGRRTGELFF
TRBJ1-2 TRBD1 TRBV28 . TGTGCCAGCAGTCAGAACAGGGGGTTAGCTAACTATGGCTACACCTTC CASSQNRGLANYGYTF
TRBJ2-3 TRBD2 TRBV11-2 . TGTGCCAGCAGCCTTGGGACTAGTGCAGATACGCAGTATTTT CASSLGTSADTQYF
TRBJ1-5 TRBD1 TRBV30 . TGTGCCTGGAGGCCGACAGGGAGCAATCAGCCCCAGCATTTT CAWRPTGSNQPQHF
TRBJ2-3 TRBD1 TRBV5-4 few TGTGCCAGCAGCACAACCCACAGGGGGCGCAGAGATACGCAGTATTTT CASSTTHRGRRDTQYF
TRBJ1-1 TRBD1 TRBV5-8 . TGTGCCAGCAGCACCGGACAGGGATTCTCTGAAGCTTTCTTT CASSTGQGFSEAFF
TRBJ2-2 . TRBV2 . TGTGCCAGCAGCACCCGGGACCTTAACACCGGGGAGCTGTTTTTT CASSTRDLNTGELFF
TRBJ1-1 . TRBV27 . TGTGCCAGCAGTCGCCTAGGGGTGGGGAACACTGAAGCTTTCTTT CASSRLGVGNTEAFF
TRBJ1-5 . TRBV19 . TGTGCCAGTAGTAGAGGGGGTCCCAATAGCAATCAGCCCCAGCATTTT CASSRGGPNSNQPQHF
TRBJ1-1 . TRBV11-3 once TGTGCCAGCAGCTTAGAAATGACTAGCGCTTTCTTT CASSLEMTSAFF
TRBJ2-2 TRBD1 TRBV6-1 . TGTGCCAGCAGTAGTTACAGGGGAAACACCGGGGAGCTGTTTTTT CASSSYRGNTGELFF
TRBJ2-6 TRBD1 TRBV29-1 . TGCAGCGTTGAAGGGGGACAGGGGATCAACGTCCTGACTTTC CSVEGGQGINVLTF
TRBJ2-5 . TRBV28 few TGTGCCAGCAGTTTATCTGGGACCCAGTACTTC CASSLSGTQYF
TRBJ2-5 . TRBV28 . TGTGCCAGCAGTGGACAACTCCAAGAGACCCAGTACTTC CASSGQLQETQYF
TRBJ2-1 TRBD2 TRBV13 . TGTGCCAGCAGCTTAGGCCTAGCGGAATCCTACAATGAGCAGTTCTTC CASSLGLAESYNEQFF
TRBJ1-3 . TRBV5-5 few TGTGCCAGCAGCTCAGGGACATCTGGAAACACCATATATTTT CASSSGTSGNTIYF
TRBJ2-1 . TRBV5-1 . TGCGCCAGCAGCACGACAGCGAACTCCTACAATGAGCAGTTCTTC CASSTTANSYNEQFF
TRBJ2-1 TRBD2 TRBV11-3 . TGTGCCAGCAGCTTACTTAGCGGGAGGTTCGATGAGCAGTTCTTC CASSLLSGRFDEQFF
TRBJ1-1 . TRBV7-3 . TGTGCCAGCAGCTTAATAAGAGGGAACACTGAAGCTTTCTTT CASSLIRGNTEAFF
TRBJ2-5 . TRBV11-3 . TGTGCCAGCAGCTTACTCTCTACCGCGGAGACCCAGTACTTC CASSLLSTAETQYF
TRBJ2-1 . TRBV7-8 . TGTGCCAGCACCAGATCCCGGGTATCCATTCGCCACAATGAGCAGTTCTTC CASTRSRVSIRHNEQFF